The T cell receptor beta chain under discussion was sequenced for a study of T cells in Graves' hyperthyroidism and ophthalmopathy. The wider study: It was at initial diagnosis, before any treatment, that peripheral blood was collected.

Amplified regions were TCR beta CDR3 sequences from RNA transcripts. First-round RT-PCR targeting the TCR CDR3 was performed with the HTBI primer set. MiXCR, run by TCRdb on the multiplex PCR reads, gives a single entry per CDR3 protein. Of roughly 280,000 distinct CDR3 sequences detected, about 20% appear once; the ten largest clones hold about 60%. Concerning this clonotype itself: Since a much larger clone is just one base distant, this may be a read error.

Ophthalmopathy patients all had a Clinical Activity Score of at least 3, a NOSPECS grade of at least 4 and disease under 3 months old. Lactation, pregnancy, other autoimmune disease or uncontrolled infection led to exclusion of patients. Diagnoses rested on clinical symptoms, serum thyroxine and TRAb, thyroid ultrasound and orbital computed tomography. CDR3 length equals 17 residues. After removal of 6 bases from V and 0 bases from J, the junction contained 9 bases not matched to a gene. Germline V lookup: CDR1 MDHEN, CDR2 SYDVKM. Sequenced: blood. V and J are TRBV28 and TRBJ2-7; 12 bases match TRBD2. This clonotype was sampled from a young man with Graves' ophthalmopathy. This CDR3 reads CASRTSGRVPISYEQYF. The CDR3 DNA reads TGTGCCAGCAGGACTAGCGGGAGAGTCCCCATCTCCTACGAGCAGTACTTC. Full variable domain (missing parts from reference TRBV28 and TRBJ2-7): DVKVTQSSRYLVKRTGEKVFLECVQDMDHENMFWYRQDPGLGLRLIYFSYDVKMKEKGDIPEGYSVSREKKERFSLILESASTNQTSMYLCASRTSGRVPISYEQYFGPGTRLTVT.